These T cell receptor beta chains were read from a single sample in a study of cytotoxic CD8 clonotypes in ibrutinib-treated CLL. The assay was immunoSEQ multiplex PCR, and TCRdb's table has in-frame clones only and misses some. The sample comprises some 300,000 clones, roughly 85% of which are singletons, and 6.5% to 8.5% rests with the top ten. Sequences were derived from PBMCs, sampled before ibrutinib treatment. These receptors all come from a human donor with chronic lymphocytic leukemia. Each CDR3 is given with its conserved first and last residue. D genes are given only for firm matches. Expanded clones get a size class; other rows say once, few or many, or leave the size out.

TRBD1	TRBV6-5	TRBJ2-7	-	TGTGCCAGCAGGACCGGGACAGAAGCCTACGAGCAGTACTTC	CASRTGTEAYEQYF
-	TRBV19	TRBJ1-1	once	TGTGCCAGTAGTTCCGGACAGTTCACTGAAGCTTTCTTT	CASSSGQFTEAFF
TRBD2	TRBV4-3	TRBJ2-1	once	TGCGCCAGCAGCCAGATGCGGGAGTCACCCTACAATGAGCAGTTCTTC	CASSQMRESPYNEQFF
TRBD2	TRBV27	TRBJ2-1	-	TGTGCCAGCAGTTTAATCCGGGAGGGGTACAATGAGCAGTTCTTC	CASSLIREGYNEQFF
TRBD1	TRBV4-3	TRBJ2-6	-	TGCGCCAGCAGCCTGGGACAGGGGGCGTATTCTGGGGCCAACGTCCTGACTTTC	CASSLGQGAYSGANVLTF
-	TRBV30	TRBJ2-7	-	TGTGCCTGGTCCCCGGACGCCACCTACGAGCAGTACTTC	CAWSPDATYEQYF
TRBD2	TRBV5-1	TRBJ2-5	-	TGCGCCAGCTCTCCTAGCGGGAGCGGGTACCAAGAGACCCAGTACTTC	CASSPSGSGYQETQYF
TRBD1	TRBV5-8	TRBJ1-5	few	TGTGCCAACAGGGGCGACGCTCTTAGCAATCAGCCCCAGCATTTT	CANRGDALSNQPQHF
-	TRBV9	TRBJ2-1	-	TGTGCCAGCAGCGGAGTAGCAGCCCATGAGCAGTTCTTC	CASSGVAAHEQFF
-	TRBV9	TRBJ1-3	-	TGTGCCAGCAGCGTAGGGTTAGGCTCTGGAAACACCATATATTTT	CASSVGLGSGNTIYF
-	TRBV7-3	TRBJ2-1	-	TGTGCCAGCAGCTTACTTTCGACTAGGAGTTTGCGGGTCGATATGGACAATGAGCAGTTCTTC	CASSLLSTRSLRVDMDNEQFF
TRBD2	TRBV4-1	TRBJ2-7	-	TGCGCCAGCAGCGAGGGACTAGTTTCCGAGCAGTACTTC	CASSEGLVSEQYF
-	TRBV14	TRBJ2-5	-	TGTGCCAGCAGCCAAATCGGTAGTGAGACCCAGTACTTC	CASSQIGSETQYF
-	TRBV7-2	TRBJ2-5	-	TGTGCCAGCAGCTTAGTTGGTAGGGGTAAGACCCAGTACTTC	CASSLVGRGKTQYF
TRBD1	TRBV6-5	TRBJ2-2	-	TGTGCCAGCAGCCCCGGGACAGGAATCGCCGGGGAGCTGTTTTTT	CASSPGTGIAGELFF
TRBD2	TRBV27	TRBJ2-6	-	TGTGCCAGCAGCGGGTGGGGACTAGCGGCTGGGGCCAACGTCCTGACTTTC	CASSGWGLAAGANVLTF
TRBD1	TRBV28	TRBJ1-1	-	TGTGCCAGCAGGTATGACCCGGGACAGAATACTGAAGCTTTCTTT	CASRYDPGQNTEAFF
-	TRBV5-4	TRBJ1-1	-	TGTGCCAGCAGCTTGGAGTCAGGTGGTACTGAAGCTTTCTTT	CASSLESGGTEAFF
-	TRBV11-2	TRBJ1-4	-	TGTGCCAGCAGCTTAGATCCAACCAAGGGGGGCGAAAAACTGTTTTTT	CASSLDPTKGGEKLFF
-	TRBV30	TRBJ1-2	once	TGTGCCTGGAGTACCTGGACAGTTAACTATGGCTACACCTTC	CAWSTWTVNYGYTF
-	TRBV28	TRBJ2-7	-	TGTGCCAGCAGTTTAAGCCCTTCTTACGAGCAGTACTTC	CASSLSPSYEQYF
-	TRBV4-3	TRBJ1-5	-	TGCGCCAGCAGCCTATGGCGCAATCAGCCCCAGCATTTT	CASSLWRNQPQHF
TRBD2	TRBV5-1	TRBJ2-7	many	TGCGCCAGCAGCCACGAGACTAGCGGGATCGACGAGCAGTACTTC	CASSHETSGIDEQYF
TRBD1	TRBV18	TRBJ1-2	-	TGTGCCAGCTCACCACCGGGCGAGGGGGCGAGCGGCTACACCTTC	CASSPPGEGASGYTF
-	TRBV9	TRBJ2-6	-	TGTGCCAGCAGCGTAGATTTTGGCTCTGGGGCCAACGTCCTGACTTTC	CASSVDFGSGANVLTF
TRBD1	TRBV5-4	TRBJ2-7	-	TGTGCCAGCAGCTCGGGAAAACAGGGGGCGAGCTCCTACGAGCAGTACTTC	CASSSGKQGASSYEQYF
-	TRBV4-1	TRBJ2-7	-	TGCGCCAGCAGCCTTGCGGCAGGAAATCCCTACGAGCAGTACTTC	CASSLAAGNPYEQYF
TRBD1	TRBV7-9	TRBJ1-1	-	TGTGCCAGCAGCTTTGACAGGGGCACTGAAGCTTTCTTT	CASSFDRGTEAFF
TRBD2	TRBV4-3	TRBJ2-3	-	TGCGCCAGCAGCCAGGCCACTAGCGGGGGCGGGCTGGATACGCAGTATTTT	CASSQATSGGGLDTQYF